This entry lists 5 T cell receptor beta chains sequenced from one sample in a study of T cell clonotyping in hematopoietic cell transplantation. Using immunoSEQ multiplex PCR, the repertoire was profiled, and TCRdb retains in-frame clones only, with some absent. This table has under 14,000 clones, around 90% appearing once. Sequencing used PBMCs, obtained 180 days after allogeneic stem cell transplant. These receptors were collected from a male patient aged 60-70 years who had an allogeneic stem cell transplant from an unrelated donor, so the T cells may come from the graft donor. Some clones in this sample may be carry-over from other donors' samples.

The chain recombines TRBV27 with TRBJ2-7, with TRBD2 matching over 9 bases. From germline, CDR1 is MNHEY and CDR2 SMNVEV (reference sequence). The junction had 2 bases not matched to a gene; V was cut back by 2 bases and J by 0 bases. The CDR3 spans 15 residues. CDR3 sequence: CASSLLAGPSYEQYF. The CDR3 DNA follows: TGTGCCAGCAGTTTACTAGCGGGGCCCTCCTACGAGCAGTACTTC.

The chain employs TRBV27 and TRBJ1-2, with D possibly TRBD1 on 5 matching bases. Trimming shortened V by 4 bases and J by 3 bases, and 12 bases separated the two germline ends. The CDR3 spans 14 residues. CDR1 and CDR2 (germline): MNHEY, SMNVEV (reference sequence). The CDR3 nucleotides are TGTGCCAGCAGTTCTAGGGGCGCCGACTATGGCTACACCTTC. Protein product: CASSSRGADYGYTF.

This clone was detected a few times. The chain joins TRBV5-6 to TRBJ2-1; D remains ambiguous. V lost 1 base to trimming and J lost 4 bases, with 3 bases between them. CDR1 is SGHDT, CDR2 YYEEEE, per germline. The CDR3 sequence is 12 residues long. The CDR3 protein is CASSLIYNEQFF. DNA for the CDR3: TGTGCCAGCAGCTTGATATACAATGAGCAGTTCTTC.

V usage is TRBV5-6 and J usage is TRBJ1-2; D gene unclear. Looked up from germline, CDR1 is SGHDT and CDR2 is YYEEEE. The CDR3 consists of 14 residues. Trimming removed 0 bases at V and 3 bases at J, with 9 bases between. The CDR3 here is CASSLEQSDYGYTF. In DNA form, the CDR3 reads TGTGCCAGCAGCTTGGAACAGTCTGACTATGGCTACACCTTC.

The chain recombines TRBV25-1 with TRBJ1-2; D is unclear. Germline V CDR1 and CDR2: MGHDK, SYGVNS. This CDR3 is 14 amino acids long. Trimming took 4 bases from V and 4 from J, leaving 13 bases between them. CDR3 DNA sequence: TGTGCCAGCAGTGGGTCCGGCGCGGCCTATGGCTACACCTTC. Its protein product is CASSGSGAAYGYTF.